The rows below give T cell receptor beta chains drawn from one sample of a study of blood T cell repertoires in COVID-19. The method was immunoSEQ multiplex PCR; TCRdb's version includes in-frame clones alone and lacks a portion of them. The sample records 390,000 or so clones, about four fifths being singletons. Sequencing was carried out using PBMCs or T cells enriched from blood (not recorded which). These receptors were obtained from a woman in her forties or fifties who had recovered from COVID-19. Both conserved end residues are part of each CDR3. The order of the fields is CDR3 length, V gene, J gene, clone size, D gene, CDR3 DNA, CDR3 protein. A D gene is named only where the DNA matches it firmly. Where a row states a size, it is once, few, many or the class of an expanded clone; other rows omit it.

length: 16; V: TRBV6-5; J: TRBJ1-1; size: -; D: -; DNA: TGTGCCAGCAGTTATTCCCCGGGAGCGGGGAACACTGAAGCTTTCTTT; CDR3: CASSYSPGAGNTEAFF
length: 17; V: TRBV6-2/TRBV6-3; J: TRBJ2-2; size: -; D: TRBD2; DNA: TGTGCCAGCAGTTACTCGGGACTAGCGGGAGTCCCCGGGGAGCTGTTTTTT; CDR3: CASSYSGLAGVPGELFF
length: 15; V: TRBV5-1; J: TRBJ2-2; size: -; D: TRBD1; DNA: TGCGCCAGCAGCTTGGGTGGACAGGGGAGCGGGGAGCTGTTTTTT; CDR3: CASSLGGQGSGELFF
length: 14; V: TRBV5-4; J: TRBJ2-5; size: -; D: -; DNA: TGTGCCAGCAGCGTAGCGGCCTCGGAAGAGACCCAGTACTTC; CDR3: CASSVAASEETQYF
length: 14; V: TRBV2; J: TRBJ2-7; size: -; D: TRBD1; DNA: TGTGCCAGCAGTGGCGGGACAGGTGGTCACGAGCAGTACTTC; CDR3: CASSGGTGGHEQYF
length: 15; V: TRBV19; J: TRBJ1-5; size: -; D: -; DNA: TGTGCCAGTAGTACAGAGGGACACTCGAGTCAGCCCCAGCATTTT; CDR3: CASSTEGHSSQPQHF
length: 15; V: TRBV4-1; J: TRBJ1-2; size: -; D: -; DNA: TGCGCCAGCAGCCGTGGGGGGGCGGTGGGTCATGGCTACACCTTC; CDR3: CASSRGGAVGHGYTF
length: 16; V: TRBV7-2; J: TRBJ2-7; size: few; D: TRBD2; DNA: TGTGCCAGCAGCTCGGGGAGCGGGAGAGTCCCCTACGAGCAGTACTTC; CDR3: CASSSGSGRVPYEQYF
length: 13; V: TRBV18; J: TRBJ1-5; size: -; D: -; DNA: TGTGCCAGCTCACCGGGGGGGTCTCAGCCCCAGCATTTT; CDR3: CASSPGGSQPQHF
length: 14; V: TRBV5-1; J: TRBJ1-1; size: -; D: TRBD1; DNA: TGCGCCAGCAGCCGGGGACAGACGAACACTGAAGCTTTCTTT; CDR3: CASSRGQTNTEAFF
length: 13; V: TRBV14; J: TRBJ1-3; size: -; D: -; DNA: TGTGCCAGCAGTCCTAACGTTGGAAACACCATATATTTT; CDR3: CASSPNVGNTIYF
length: 14; V: TRBV10-3; J: TRBJ2-2; size: -; D: -; DNA: TGTGCCTCCCGACGAGGGATCGACACCGGGGAGCTGTTTTTT; CDR3: CASRRGIDTGELFF
length: 16; V: TRBV4-1; J: TRBJ1-1; size: -; D: -; DNA: TGCGCCAGCAGCCAATCTAGTAGTGACAGGTTGCTTGAAGCTTTCTTT; CDR3: CASSQSSSDRLLEAFF
length: 14; V: TRBV10-3; J: TRBJ2-7; size: once; D: -; DNA: TGTGCCATCGCCCCATTAAGTTCAGCCTACGAGCAGTACTTC; CDR3: CAIAPLSSAYEQYF
length: 11; V: TRBV30; J: TRBJ2-7; size: -; D: -; DNA: TGTGCCGGAAGACAGCTCTACGAGCAGTACTTC; CDR3: CAGRQLYEQYF
length: 17; V: TRBV10-3; J: TRBJ2-2; size: -; D: -; DNA: TGTGCCATCAGTGCATTAGAGGGTCGAGTAAGCACCGGGGAGCTGTTTTTT; CDR3: CAISALEGRVSTGELFF
length: 14; V: TRBV7-9; J: TRBJ1-4; size: -; D: -; DNA: TGTGCCAGCAGCTTTACAGAGTCTAATGAAAAACTGTTTTTT; CDR3: CASSFTESNEKLFF
length: 16; V: TRBV19; J: TRBJ1-3; size: -; D: -; DNA: TGTGCCAGTAGTATTCCGACCGGGGGCTCTGGAAACACCATATATTTT; CDR3: CASSIPTGGSGNTIYF
length: 13; V: TRBV7-9; J: TRBJ1-2; size: -; D: TRBD1; DNA: TGTGCCAGCAGCTATGGGACAGGGGAAGGCTACACCTTC; CDR3: CASSYGTGEGYTF
length: 17; V: TRBV3-1/TRBV3-2; J: TRBJ2-7; size: -; D: TRBD2; DNA: TGTGCCAGCAGCCCGACTAGCGGGAGAACCCAGTCCTCCGAGCAGTACTTC; CDR3: CASSPTSGRTQSSEQYF
length: 16; V: TRBV7-3; J: TRBJ2-2; size: -; D: TRBD2; DNA: TGTGCCAGCAGCTTACTCCCCGGGGGGGGCACCGGGGAGCTGTTTTTT; CDR3: CASSLLPGGGTGELFF
length: 14; V: TRBV7-2; J: TRBJ1-6; size: -; D: TRBD1; DNA: TGTGCCAGCAGCTTCCGACAGGGTAGATCACCCCTCCACTTT; CDR3: CASSFRQGRSPLHF
length: 16; V: TRBV7-2; J: TRBJ1-1; size: -; D: -; DNA: TGTGCCAGCAGCACCATGAGGGGGGGACCCCACACTGAAGCTTTCTTT; CDR3: CASSTMRGGPHTEAFF
length: 15; V: TRBV25-1; J: TRBJ1-1; size: once; D: -; DNA: TGTGCCAGCAGTGAATATACAGGGCCGAGCGCTGAAGCTTTCTTT; CDR3: CASSEYTGPSAEAFF
length: 24; V: TRBV21-1; J: TRBJ1-6; size: -; D: -; DNA: TGTGCCAGCAGCAAAGTAGGTATAAGGGGAGGGGACAGGGACCAAACTACGACCGGGTCACCCCTCCACTTT; CDR3: CASSKVGIRGGDRDQTTTGSPLHF
length: 14; V: TRBV5-5; J: TRBJ1-5; size: few; D: -; DNA: TGTGCCAGCAGCTTGGAGCATAGCAATCAGCCCCAGCATTTT; CDR3: CASSLEHSNQPQHF
length: 14; V: TRBV11-2; J: TRBJ1-2; size: -; D: TRBD1; DNA: TGTGCCAGCAGCTTAGGACAGGGCCACTATGGCTACACCTTC; CDR3: CASSLGQGHYGYTF
length: 15; V: TRBV16; J: TRBJ1-1; size: once; D: -; DNA: TGTGCCAGCAGCCAATCGGGGACAACAAACACTGAAGCTTTCTTT; CDR3: CASSQSGTTNTEAFF
length: 15; V: TRBV5-4; J: TRBJ1-1; size: -; D: TRBD1; DNA: TGTGCCAGCAGCCGGGGGGGACAGGGTAACACTGAAGCTTTCTTT; CDR3: CASSRGGQGNTEAFF
length: 14; V: TRBV5-1; J: TRBJ2-3; size: -; D: TRBD2; DNA: TGCGCCAGCAGCAGGGGAGGGGAGGGGGATACGCAGTATTTT; CDR3: CASSRGGEGDTQYF
length: 14; V: TRBV18; J: TRBJ1-1; size: -; D: TRBD1; DNA: TGTGCCAGCTCACCACTCGGGACAGACACTGAAGCTTTCTTT; CDR3: CASSPLGTDTEAFF
length: 13; V: TRBV6-6; J: TRBJ1-2; size: -; D: -; DNA: TGTGCCAGCAACGCGGGGGGTTTCTATGGCTACACCTTC; CDR3: CASNAGGFYGYTF
length: 14; V: TRBV13; J: TRBJ2-7; size: -; D: TRBD2; DNA: TGTGCCAGCAGCTTAGGGTACGGGGGGGACGAGCAGTACTTC; CDR3: CASSLGYGGDEQYF
length: 13; V: TRBV24-1; J: TRBJ1-2; size: once; D: TRBD1; DNA: TGTGCCATCTCGGACAGGAGGGGGAATGGCTACACCTTC; CDR3: CAISDRRGNGYTF
length: 18; V: TRBV3-1/TRBV3-2; J: TRBJ2-1; size: -; D: TRBD2; DNA: TGTGCCAGCAGCCAAGAGGGACTAGCGGGGGGCGGGTACAATGAGCAGTTCTTC; CDR3: CASSQEGLAGGGYNEQFF
length: 13; V: TRBV15; J: TRBJ1-2; size: once; D: -; DNA: TGTGCCACCAGCATGGGCCCCAACTATGGCTACACCTTC; CDR3: CATSMGPNYGYTF
length: 19; V: TRBV5-1; J: TRBJ2-3; size: -; D: TRBD2; DNA: TGCGCCAGCAGCTTGCGATTGGAGGGTACTAGCGGAAGCACAGATACGCAGTATTTT; CDR3: CASSLRLEGTSGSTDTQYF
length: 14; V: TRBV6-5; J: TRBJ1-2; size: -; D: TRBD1; DNA: TGTGCCAGCAGTCCGACAGGGGGGGGCTACGGCTACACCTTC; CDR3: CASSPTGGGYGYTF
length: 14; V: TRBV28; J: TRBJ1-5; size: once; D: TRBD1; DNA: TGTGCCAGCAAAGGGGGCTTAAAGGATCAGCCCCAGCATTTT; CDR3: CASKGGLKDQPQHF
length: 13; V: TRBV9; J: TRBJ1-1; size: -; D: TRBD1; DNA: TGTGCCAGCAGTCCGACAGGGCCCACTGAAGCTTTCTTT; CDR3: CASSPTGPTEAFF
length: 19; V: TRBV21-1; J: TRBJ1-1; size: -; D: -; DNA: TGTGCCAGCAGCAAAGGATGCCCGGACAGGGGGTTTATCGGCACTGAAGCTTTCTTT; CDR3: CASSKGCPDRGFIGTEAFF
length: 13; V: TRBV30; J: TRBJ1-5; size: -; D: -; DNA: TGTGCCTGGAGCTTAGGGGATGGTCAGCCCCAGCATTTT; CDR3: CAWSLGDGQPQHF
length: 14; V: TRBV5-4; J: TRBJ2-4; size: -; D: TRBD1; DNA: TGTGCCAGCAGCTCTCAGGGGGTCCTAGACATTCAGTACTTC; CDR3: CASSSQGVLDIQYF
length: 12; V: TRBV7-8; J: TRBJ2-1; size: -; D: -; DNA: TGTGCCAGCAGCCACCAGGGCAATGAGCAGTTCTTC; CDR3: CASSHQGNEQFF
length: 14; V: TRBV19; J: TRBJ2-5; size: -; D: -; DNA: TGTGCCAGTAGTCCGGGACGGGCGGGGGAGACCCAGTACTTC; CDR3: CASSPGRAGETQYF
length: 17; V: TRBV4-2; J: TRBJ1-3; size: -; D: -; DNA: TGTGCCAGCAGCCAAGTTAGACCCCCCGGGTCTGGAAACACCATATATTTT; CDR3: CASSQVRPPGSGNTIYF
length: 15; V: TRBV6-2/TRBV6-3; J: TRBJ2-1; size: -; D: TRBD1; DNA: TGTGCCAGCAGTTATTCAGGGGGCGCCTACAATGAGCAGTTCTTC; CDR3: CASSYSGGAYNEQFF
length: 15; V: TRBV5-4; J: TRBJ2-1; size: -; D: TRBD1; DNA: TGTGCCAGCAGCTTCACAGGGGTCTCCAGCAATGAGCAGTTCTTC; CDR3: CASSFTGVSSNEQFF
length: 13; V: TRBV15; J: TRBJ2-5; size: -; D: -; DNA: TGTGCCACCAGCAGAGATATCCTAGAGACCCAGTACTTC; CDR3: CATSRDILETQYF
length: 14; V: TRBV6-2/TRBV6-3; J: TRBJ2-7; size: -; D: -; DNA: TGTGCCAGCAGTTACCTAGGCCCCCCCTACGAGCAGTACTTC; CDR3: CASSYLGPPYEQYF
length: 16; V: TRBV4-1; J: TRBJ1-4; size: -; D: -; DNA: TGCGCCAGCAGCCAACGGATTGGACACCCTAATGAAAAACTGTTTTTT; CDR3: CASSQRIGHPNEKLFF
length: 13; V: TRBV19; J: TRBJ1-5; size: once; D: -; DNA: TGTGCCAGTAGTAGGGGGGAAGGTCAGCCCCAGCATTTT; CDR3: CASSRGEGQPQHF